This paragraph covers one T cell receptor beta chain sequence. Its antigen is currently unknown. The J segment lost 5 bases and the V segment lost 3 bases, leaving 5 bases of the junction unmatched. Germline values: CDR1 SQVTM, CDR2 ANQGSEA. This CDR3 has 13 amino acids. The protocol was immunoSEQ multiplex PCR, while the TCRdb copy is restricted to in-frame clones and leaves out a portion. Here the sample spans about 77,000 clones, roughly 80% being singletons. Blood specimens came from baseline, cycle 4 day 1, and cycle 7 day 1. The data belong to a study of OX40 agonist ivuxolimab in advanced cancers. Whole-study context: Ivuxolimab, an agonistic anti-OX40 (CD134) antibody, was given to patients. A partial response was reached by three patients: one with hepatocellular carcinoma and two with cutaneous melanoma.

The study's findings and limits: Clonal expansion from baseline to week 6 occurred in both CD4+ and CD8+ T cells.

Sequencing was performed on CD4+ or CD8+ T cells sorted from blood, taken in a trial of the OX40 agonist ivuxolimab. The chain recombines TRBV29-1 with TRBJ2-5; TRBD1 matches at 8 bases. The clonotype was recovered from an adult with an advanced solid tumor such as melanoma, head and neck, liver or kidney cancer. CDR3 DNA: TGCAGCGTTGACCCGTCAGGGGGCGAGACCCAGTACTTC. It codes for CSVDPSGGETQYF.